This T cell receptor (beta chain) was captured in a study of blood T cell repertoires in COVID-19. The overall study: Acute and convalescent COVID-19 specimens originated in the United States, Italy and Spain. PBMCs, B-cell-depleted T cells, or T cells provided the cDNA or gDNA that made up the material.

This clone was recorded only once. Authors' data handling: For nucleated cells, counts were estimated from reference gene primer amplification. Sequenced by immunoSEQ multiplex PCR; TCRdb stores in-frame clones only, minus some. D and trimming were read from the DNA, whereas the V and J calls and clone size are those reported in that table. The table records under 20,000 clones, about 88% of them present only once. This CDR3 is 15 amino acids long. The V end lost 1 base, the J end lost 5 bases, and 11 bases lay between the germline ends. Germline V lookup: CDR1 LGHDT, CDR2 YNNKEL (reference sequence).

The chain is built from TRBV3-1 (or the pseudogene TRBV3-2) and TRBJ1-4, with D maybe TRBD1 (6 bases). Sequenced sample: peripheral blood. This TCR was recovered from a man in his fifties or sixties with active COVID-19. In DNA, the CDR3 is TGTGCCAGCAGCCAAGTCGGGCAGGGGAATGAAAAACTGTTTTTT. Translated, it gives CASSQVGQGNEKLFF.